Below, 29 T cell receptor beta chains from the same sample are listed, as sequenced in a study of spatial heterogeneity in lung cancer. Study results and caveats: One measure, the expanded intratumoral alpha and beta TCR count, tracked tumor mutation counts.

TCRdb recomputed calls from the 5' RACE reads with MiXCR, one row per CDR3 protein. The sample holds 100,000 to 110,000 distinct CDR3 sequences, 4.4% seen once. Time point: sample taken at primary tumor resection. Antigens for these TCRs are unknown. The sequencing here drew on lung tumor tissue, taken at surgery. All receptors come from a male donor with early-stage non-small cell lung cancer.

This clonotype has ten or more counts. The chain links TRBV20-1 to TRBJ1-6; D is unresolved. The CDR3 runs to 14 residues. Between the trimmed V and J ends, which lost 4 bases and 8 bases, there was a span of 15 bases. Germline V gives CDR1 DFQATT, CDR2 SNEGSKA (reference sequence). CDR3 sequence reads: CSATGRGVDSPLHF. The CDR3 nucleotides read TGCAGTGCTACCGGTCGCGGTGTCGATTCACCCCTCCACTTT.

The chain uses TRBV18 and TRBJ1-1; D is perhaps TRBD1 (6 bases). CDR3 size: 13 residues. V was pared by 5 bases and J by 0 bases, with 7 bases between. Germline V lookup: CDR1 KGHSH, CDR2 LQKENI. The CDR3 region has the DNA TGTGCCAGCTCATGGACAGTGAACACTGAAGCTTTCTTT. Translated, it gives CASSWTVNTEAFF.

This clonotype was seen ten or more times. The rearrangement links TRBV6-5 to TRBJ2-7; tentatively, D is TRBD2 (5 bases). V was cut by 6 bases and J by 0 bases, with 21 bases left in between. The CDR3 spans 17 residues. CDR1 and CDR2 (germline): MNHEY, SVGAGI. DNA of the CDR3: TGTGCCAGCAGCCCTGCACCCGAGGCGGGTTTCTCCTACGAGCAGTACTTC. It is translated as CASSPAPEAGFSYEQYF.

This clonotype was seen at least ten times. This sequence joins TRBV29-1 and TRBJ2-3; TRBD2 agrees at 14 bases. Unmatched junction bases numbered 6, after V lost 6 bases and J lost 4 bases. CDR1 is SQVTM and CDR2 is ANQGSEA in the germline V gene. The CDR3 extends over 15 amino acids. CDR3 in amino acids: CSVGGTSGSSDTQYF. The CDR3 region has the DNA TGCAGCGTCGGGGGGACTAGCGGGAGTTCAGATACGCAGTATTTT.

This chain joins TRBV28 and TRBJ2-7; TRBD2 matches 7 bases. With 2 bases clipped from V and 0 bases from J, the junction kept 4 bases outside the gene matches. The CDR3 length is 15 residues. Per the germline V gene, CDR1 is MDHEN and CDR2 is SYDVKM. CDR3 sequence (DNA): TGTGCCAGCAGTTTAACGGGGGAGGGCTCCTACGAGCAGTACTTC. Translated: CASSLTGEGSYEQYF.

This clonotype was found many times. The chain recombines TRBV3-1 with TRBJ2-1; TRBD2 aligns across 11 bases. Trimming removed 4 bases from V and 4 bases from J; junction bases left unmatched: 6. The CDR3 covers 16 residues. The germline CDR1 and CDR2 sequences are LGHDT and YNNKEL (reference sequence). The chain's CDR3 is CASSLLAGGGYNEQFF. The DNA of the CDR3 is TGTGCCAGCAGCCTGTTAGCGGGAGGGGGGTACAATGAGCAGTTCTTC.

This rearrangement joins TRBV6-1 to TRBJ2-3; 8 bases match TRBD1. CDR3 length: 12 residues. The V and J ends lost 4 bases and 9 bases, in that order; junction bases with no gene match: 3. The germline V gene encodes CDR1 MNHNS and CDR2 SASEGT. CDR3 region: CASSGDRFTQYF. CDR3 coding DNA: TGTGCCAGCAGTGGGGACAGGTTCACGCAGTATTTT.

This clonotype appeared a few times. A read error may be the cause here, since a much bigger clone is one base away. The chain uses TRBV6-6 and TRBJ2-5; D possibly corresponds to TRBD2 (5 bases). Looked up from germline, CDR1 is MNHNY and CDR2 is SVGAGI (reference sequence). The CDR3 loop spans 13 amino acids. The CDR3 sequence is CASSSRGTETKYF. Written as DNA, the CDR3 is TGTGCCAGCAGTTCCCGGGGAACGGAGACCAAGTACTTC.

This clonotype was seen ten or more times. J is TRBJ2-4 and V is TRBV11-2, with D possibly called TRBD1 or TRBD2 (5 bases each). Trimming took off 5 bases at V and 5 bases at J, with 16 bases between the two ends. CDR3 length: 15 amino acids. Germline V gene sequence: CDR1 SGHAT, CDR2 FQNNGV. CDR3 DNA sequence: TGTGCCAGCAGCCAGGGACGGGGAAGACAAAACATTCAGTACTTC. It yields the protein CASSQGRGRQNIQYF.

This clonotype was counted many times. This chain's CDR3 is CASRLAAKDEAFF. DNA of the CDR3: TGCGCCAGCAGGCTGGCAGCCAAGGATGAAGCTTTCTTT. V is TRBV5-1 and J is TRBJ1-1, with D unresolved. V was clipped by 5 bases and J by 7 bases, with 15 bases between them. This CDR3 region has 13 residues. Per germline, CDR1 SGHRS and CDR2 YFSETQ.

There are a few counts of this clonotype. The rearrangement uses TRBV6-5 and TRBJ1-2, with D tentatively TRBD1 (5 bases). V gave up 10 bases and J gave up 5 bases, with 14 bases separating them. This CDR3 region has 12 residues. Germline-derived CDR1 and CDR2 are MNHEY and SVGAGI. The DNA of the CDR3 is TGTGCCACTCGAGGAGGGGAATATGGCTACACCTTC. As protein: CATRGGEYGYTF.

This clonotype showed up many times. The V gene is TRBV12-3 or TRBV12-4, the J gene TRBJ1-2, with D possibly TRBD1 on 5 matching bases. The CDR3 extends over 14 amino acids. V lost 2 bases to trimming and J lost 4 bases, with 11 bases between them. CDR3 sequence reads: CASSLIRGTYGYTF. The CDR3 bases are TGTGCCAGCAGTTTAATTCGGGGGACCTATGGCTACACCTTC.

The V call is TRBV6-2 or TRBV6-3, the J call TRBJ2-1; 9 bases agree with TRBD2. The CDR3 sequence is 18 residues long. V trimming: 7 bases; J trimming: 4 bases; junction bases outside the gene matches: 17. Germline CDR1 and CDR2: MNHEY and SVGEGT. The CDR3: CASTLGPEFLAGYNEQFF. The CDR3 region has the DNA TGTGCCAGCACCCTTGGGCCGGAATTCCTAGCGGGGTACAATGAGCAGTTCTTC.

This clonotype was recorded many times. The chain has TRBV5-1 and TRBJ2-7, with 9 bases matching TRBD1. The CDR3 is 18 residues long. The germline V gene encodes CDR1 SGHRS and CDR2 YFSETQ. V dropped 4 bases and J dropped 1; count of bases not matched to a gene: 15. The CDR3 region is CASSPRSGYGTGSYEQYF. As DNA, the CDR3 is TGCGCCAGCAGCCCGAGAAGCGGATACGGGACAGGGTCCTACGAGCAGTACTTC.

This clonotype was seen many times. The V and J genes are TRBV9 and TRBJ2-2; no clear D gene. Germline V gives CDR1 SGDLS, CDR2 YYNGEE. There are 15 residues in the CDR3. V shed 0 bases and J shed 4 bases, with 10 bases lying between them. The CDR3: CASSVVAHGTGELFF. The DNA of the CDR3 is TGTGCCAGCAGCGTAGTAGCCCATGGCACCGGGGAGCTGTTTTTT.

This clonotype was counted ten times or more. V is TRBV20-1 and J is TRBJ2-1; unclear D gene. The V end lost 1 base, the J end lost 7 bases, and 17 bases lay between the germline ends. This CDR3 region has 15 residues. The germline V gene encodes CDR1 DFQATT and CDR2 SNEGSKA (reference sequence). CDR3: CSARVFPLSKNEQFF. For the CDR3, the DNA is TGCAGTGCTAGAGTTTTCCCCCTCTCGAAGAATGAGCAGTTCTTC.

CDR3: CASTLAGRYGYTF. CDR3 coding DNA: TGTGCCAGCACCTTGGCAGGGAGGTACGGCTACACCTTC. The J gene is TRBJ1-2, the V gene TRBV7-9; tentative D call: TRBD1 (5 bases). The CDR3 covers 13 residues. Germline V CDR1 and CDR2: SEHNR, FQNEAQ (reference sequence). V was clipped by 7 bases and J by 8 bases, with 17 bases between them.

This clonotype was seen repeatedly, ten times or more. The chain has TRBV3-1 and TRBJ2-7; D is perhaps TRBD1 or TRBD2 (5 bases each). V was trimmed by 4 bases and J by 5 bases, leaving 15 bases between them. Germline V CDR1 and CDR2: LGHDT, YNNKEL (reference sequence). This CDR3 has 14 residues. CDR3 sequence: CASSRDAFFHEQYF. CDR3 nucleotides: TGTGCCAGCAGCCGGGACGCGTTCTTCCACGAGCAGTACTTC.

The chain joins TRBV11-2 to TRBJ1-3; D may be TRBD1 (5 bases). The CDR3 loop spans 18 amino acids. Per the germline V gene, CDR1 is SGHAT and CDR2 is FQNNGV. Trimming removed 1 base at V and 3 bases at J, with 19 bases between. DNA for the CDR3: TGTGCCAGCAGCTTAGTGGGGACCCTACGCGCCCTTGGAAACACCATATATTTT. This sequence encodes CASSLVGTLRALGNTIYF.

This clonotype was observed at least ten times. This chain links TRBV3-1 with TRBJ2-5, with 8 bases matching TRBD1. This CDR3 is 14 amino acids long. V lost 8 bases and J lost 1; bases outside the gene matches: 6. Germline-derived CDR1 and CDR2 are LGHDT and YNNKEL (reference sequence). The CDR3 region is CASGDRWSQETQYF. The CDR3 DNA reads TGTGCCAGCGGGGACAGGTGGAGCCAAGAGACCCAGTACTTC.

This clonotype was counted ten times or more. This chain joins TRBV2 and TRBJ2-1; D is perhaps TRBD2 (5 bases). This CDR3 spans 16 amino acids. Germline CDR1 and CDR2: SNHLY and FYNNEI. V lost 3 bases, J lost 8 bases, and 20 bases lay in between. CDR3 sequence reads: CASSEFASPEADEQFF. The CDR3 nucleotides read TGTGCCAGCAGTGAGTTTGCTAGCCCCGAAGCCGATGAGCAGTTCTTC.

This clonotype was seen more than once but under ten times. The rearrangement joins TRBV10-2 to TRBJ1-2; D gene unclear. Germline CDR1 reads WSHSY; CDR2 reads SAAADI. Trimming cost V 2 bases and J 3 bases, with 16 bases left between them. The CDR3 runs 16 residues. The CDR3, as DNA: TGCGCCAGCAGTGAGGAGCTGCTCAGGCTATACTATGGCTACACCTTC. Translation: CASSEELLRLYYGYTF.

This sequence joins TRBV19 and TRBJ1-5; tentatively, D is TRBD1 (6 bases). The CDR3 extends over 13 amino acids. The V end was cut by 8 bases, the J end by 3 bases, with 11 bases between. Germline V gene data show CDR1 as LNHDA and CDR2 as SQIVND (reference sequence). In nucleotides, the CDR3 is TGTGCCAGTCAAACAGGGTACAATCAGCCCCAGCATTTT. Amino acid sequence: CASQTGYNQPQHF.

This clonotype was detected ten times or more. V usage is TRBV5-1 and J usage is TRBJ2-7; 13 bases are shared with TRBD2. The CDR3 covers 17 residues. Germline loops: CDR1 SGHRS, CDR2 YFSETQ. The V segment lost 4 bases and the J segment 10 bases; nucleotides outside the gene matches: 17. The CDR3 DNA reads as TGCGCCAGCAGCCTGATGCCCGGGACTAGCGGGACTCCTAACCAGTACTTC. Translated, it gives CASSLMPGTSGTPNQYF. Supplemented by reference TRBV5-1 and TRBJ2-7, the full variable domain reads KAGVTQTPRYLIKTRGQQVTLSCSPISGHRSVSWYQQTPGQGLQFLFEYFSETQRNKGNFPGRFSGRQFSNSRSEMNVSTLELGDSALYLCASSLMPGTSGTPNQYFGPGTRLTVT.

This clonotype was counted ten times or more. V usage is TRBV2 and J usage is TRBJ1-1; the D gene is possibly TRBD1 (6 bases). CDR1 is SNHLY and CDR2 is FYNNEI in the germline V gene. The V gene lost 8 bases and the J gene lost 0 bases, with 16 bases spanning the gap. This CDR3 is built from 15 residues. CDR3 sequence reads: CASLLGGRLNTEAFF. The CDR3 DNA is TGTGCCAGCCTGCTCGGGGGGCGTTTGAACACTGAAGCTTTCTTT.

Ten or more counts support this clonotype. The J gene is TRBJ2-5, the V gene TRBV29-1, with TRBD2 matching over 15 bases. Germline loops: CDR1 SQVTM, CDR2 ANQGSEA. The CDR3 is made up of 18 amino acids. The junction had 15 bases not matched to a gene; V was cut back by 7 bases and J by 3 bases. CDR3 bases: TGCAGCGCCTCAAATGCCGGGACTAGCGGGAGGAAAGAAGAGACCCAGTACTTC. Translated: CSASNAGTSGRKEETQYF.

The table lists this clonotype with many counts. V is TRBV12-3 or TRBV12-4 and J is TRBJ2-1; 12 nucleotides line up with TRBD2. Unmatched junction bases numbered 6, after V lost 7 bases and J lost 5 bases. This CDR3 has 15 amino acids. DNA of the CDR3: TGTGCCAGCATCCTAGCGGGAGGGCAGAACAATGAGCAGTTCTTC. It translates to CASILAGGQNNEQFF.

At least ten counts were recorded for this clonotype. V is TRBV9 and J is TRBJ2-1; D unresolved. The CDR3 length is 15 residues. V shed 4 bases and J shed 1 base, with 12 bases lying between them. CDR1 and CDR2 (germline): SGDLS, YYNGEE. The CDR3 DNA sequence: TGTGCCAGCAGCCCAGGCTATGATTCCTACAATGAGCAGTTCTTC. It codes for CASSPGYDSYNEQFF.

This clonotype was found many times. The rearrangement uses TRBV7-2 and TRBJ2-1, with 9 bases matching TRBD2. With V trimmed by 1 base and J by 9 bases, 7 bases remained unmatched. The germline V gene has CDR1 SGHTA and CDR2 FQGNSA. This CDR3 comprises 15 residues. For the CDR3, the DNA is TGTGCCAGCAGCTTAGTTGGCGGGAGGGTAGCTGAGCAGTTCTTC. Residues: CASSLVGGRVAEQFF.